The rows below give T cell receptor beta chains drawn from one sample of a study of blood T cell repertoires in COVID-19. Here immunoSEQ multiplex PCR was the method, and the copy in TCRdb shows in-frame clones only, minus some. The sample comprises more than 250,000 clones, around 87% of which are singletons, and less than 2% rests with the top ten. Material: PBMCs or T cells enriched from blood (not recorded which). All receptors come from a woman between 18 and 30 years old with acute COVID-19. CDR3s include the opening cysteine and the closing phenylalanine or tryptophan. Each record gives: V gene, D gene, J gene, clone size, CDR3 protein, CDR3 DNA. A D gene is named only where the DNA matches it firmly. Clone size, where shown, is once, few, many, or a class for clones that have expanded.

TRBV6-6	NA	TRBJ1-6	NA	CASRQNNSPLHF	TGTGCCAGCCGACAGAATAATTCACCCCTCCACTTT
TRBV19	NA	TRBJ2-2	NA	CASTTGGTAYTGELFF	TGTGCCAGTACCACCGGAGGTACCGCTTACACCGGGGAGCTGTTTTTT
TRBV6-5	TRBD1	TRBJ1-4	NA	CASSYSGDRGEKLFF	TGTGCCAGCAGTTACTCGGGGGACAGGGGTGAAAAACTGTTTTTT
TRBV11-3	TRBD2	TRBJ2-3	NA	CASSLAGVADTQYF	TGTGCCAGCAGCTTGGCGGGAGTAGCAGATACGCAGTATTTT
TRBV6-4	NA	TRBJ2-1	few	CASSDSPSSYNEQFF	TGTGCCAGCAGTGATAGCCCTTCCTCCTACAATGAGCAGTTCTTC
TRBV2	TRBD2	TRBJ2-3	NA	CASRPKLAYTDTQYF	TGTGCCAGCAGACCGAAACTAGCGTACACAGATACGCAGTATTTT
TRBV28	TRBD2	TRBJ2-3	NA	CASSRLAGGPHTQYF	TGTGCCAGCAGTAGACTAGCGGGAGGGCCGCATACGCAGTATTTT
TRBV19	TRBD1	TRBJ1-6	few	CASSTGSSYNSPLHF	TGTGCCAGTTCGACAGGGAGCTCCTATAATTCACCCCTCCACTTT
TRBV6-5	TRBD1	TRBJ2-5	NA	CASSRQGANQETQYF	TGTGCCAGCAGCCGACAGGGGGCCAATCAGGAGACCCAGTACTTC
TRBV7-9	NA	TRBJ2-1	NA	CASSPRLTNEQFF	TGTGCCAGCAGCCCACGACTAACCAATGAGCAGTTCTTC
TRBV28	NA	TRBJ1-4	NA	CASSWYSGEKLFF	TGTGCCAGCAGTTGGTACTCGGGGGAAAAACTGTTTTTT
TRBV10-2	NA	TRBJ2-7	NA	CASSEMRDAWQYF	TGCGCCAGCAGTGAGATGCGGGACGCGTGGCAGTACTTC
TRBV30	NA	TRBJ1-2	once	CAWRGTLFNYGYTF	TGTGCCTGGCGAGGGACACTGTTTAACTATGGCTACACCTTC
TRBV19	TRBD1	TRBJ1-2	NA	CASSPRTGLNYGYTF	TGTGCCAGTAGTCCACGGACAGGGCTGAACTATGGCTACACCTTC
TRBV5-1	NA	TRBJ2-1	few	CASSLSTVQFF	TGCGCCAGCAGCCTCTCAACGGTGCAGTTCTTC
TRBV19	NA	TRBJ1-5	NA	CASLEGGNQPQHF	TGTGCCAGTTTAGAGGGGGGGAATCAGCCCCAGCATTTT
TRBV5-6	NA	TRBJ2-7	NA	CASSFGSGAQYF	TGTGCCAGCAGCTTCGGGTCCGGAGCGCAGTACTTC
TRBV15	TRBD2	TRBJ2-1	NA	CATSRDRAGGRNEQFF	TGTGCCACCAGCAGAGATCGAGCGGGAGGGAGGAATGAGCAGTTCTTC
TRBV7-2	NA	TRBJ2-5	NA	CASSRSGKETQYF	TGTGCCAGCAGTCGTAGCGGCAAAGAGACCCAGTACTTC
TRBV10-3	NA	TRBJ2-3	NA	CAISGDTDTQYF	TGTGCCATCAGCGGGGACACAGATACGCAGTATTTT
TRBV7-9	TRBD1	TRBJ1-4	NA	CASSPGQGFEKLFF	TGTGCCAGCAGCCCGGGACAGGGATTTGAAAAACTGTTTTTT
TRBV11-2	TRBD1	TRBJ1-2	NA	CASRRQGLLNYGYTF	TGTGCCAGCAGACGACAGGGCCTACTTAACTATGGCTACACCTTC
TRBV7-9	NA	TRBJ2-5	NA	CASSHPAERETQYF	TGTGCCAGCAGCCACCCGGCGGAGCGAGAGACCCAGTACTTC
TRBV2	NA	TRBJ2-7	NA	CASISIRRGEQYF	TGTGCCAGTATTTCCATCCGGAGAGGGGAGCAGTACTTC
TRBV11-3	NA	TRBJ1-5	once	CASSFWGEGNQPQHF	TGTGCCAGCAGCTTCTGGGGGGAGGGCAATCAGCCCCAGCATTTT
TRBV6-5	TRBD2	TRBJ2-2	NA	CASSSLAGEAGELFF	TGTGCCAGCAGTTCACTAGCGGGAGAGGCCGGGGAGCTGTTTTTT